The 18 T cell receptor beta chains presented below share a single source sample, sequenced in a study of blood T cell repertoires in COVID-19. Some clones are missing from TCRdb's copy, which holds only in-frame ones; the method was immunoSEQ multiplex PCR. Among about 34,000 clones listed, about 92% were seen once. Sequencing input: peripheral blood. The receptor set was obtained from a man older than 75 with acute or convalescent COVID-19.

CDR3 coding DNA: TGTGCCAGCAGTGTAACTAGCGGCTACGAGCAGTACTTC. Its translation is CASSVTSGYEQYF. This chain uses TRBV2 with TRBJ2-7, with 8 bases aligning to TRBD2. This CDR3 spans 13 amino acids. Trimming at V came to 4 bases and at J to 3 bases, leaving 2 bases not matched to a gene. Germline V gives CDR1 SNHLY, CDR2 FYNNEI.

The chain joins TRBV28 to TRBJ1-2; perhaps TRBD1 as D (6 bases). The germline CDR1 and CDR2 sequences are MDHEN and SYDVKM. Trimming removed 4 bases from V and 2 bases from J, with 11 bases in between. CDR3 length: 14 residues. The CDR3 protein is CASSYGTGNYGYTF. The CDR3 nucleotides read TGTGCCAGCAGTTACGGAACAGGGAACTATGGCTACACCTTC.

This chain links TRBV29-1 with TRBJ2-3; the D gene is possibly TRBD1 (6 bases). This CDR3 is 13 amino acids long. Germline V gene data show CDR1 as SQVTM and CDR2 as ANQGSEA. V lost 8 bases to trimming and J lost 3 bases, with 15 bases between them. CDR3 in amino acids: CSFDPQGTDTQYF. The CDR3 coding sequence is TGCAGCTTCGACCCCCAGGGGACAGATACGCAGTATTTT.

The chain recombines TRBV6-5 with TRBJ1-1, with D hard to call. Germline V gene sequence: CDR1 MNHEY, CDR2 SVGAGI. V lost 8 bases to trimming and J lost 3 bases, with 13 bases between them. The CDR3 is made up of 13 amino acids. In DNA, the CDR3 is TGTGCCAGCTCGTCCGGTTTTGACACTGAAGCTTTCTTT. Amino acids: CASSSGFDTEAFF.

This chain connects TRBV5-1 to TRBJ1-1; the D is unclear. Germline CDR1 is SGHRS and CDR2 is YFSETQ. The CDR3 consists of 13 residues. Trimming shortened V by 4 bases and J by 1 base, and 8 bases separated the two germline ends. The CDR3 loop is CASSQSPNTEAFF. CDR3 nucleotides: TGCGCCAGCAGCCAGTCACCGAACACTGAAGCTTTCTTT.

CDR3 in amino acids: CASSFTGTGNSPLHF. In nucleotides, the CDR3 is TGTGCCAGCAGTTTCACCGGGACAGGGAATTCACCCCTCCACTTT. The chain joins TRBV7-9 to TRBJ1-6, with 9 bases fitting TRBD1. V gave up 6 bases and J gave up 7 bases; unmatched junction bases: 7. The CDR3 has 15 amino acids. Looked up from germline, CDR1 is SEHNR and CDR2 is FQNEAQ (reference sequence).

For the CDR3, the DNA is TGTGCCACCAGCAGAACAGGGGGCGGGCTTACCTTC. It specifies CATSRTGGGLTF. The chain combines TRBV15 with TRBJ1-2, with 9 bases lining up with TRBD1. V was clipped by 2 bases and J by 14 bases; unmatched bases: 6. The CDR3 is 12 amino acids. CDR1 is LNHNV and CDR2 is YYDKDF in the germline V gene (reference sequence).

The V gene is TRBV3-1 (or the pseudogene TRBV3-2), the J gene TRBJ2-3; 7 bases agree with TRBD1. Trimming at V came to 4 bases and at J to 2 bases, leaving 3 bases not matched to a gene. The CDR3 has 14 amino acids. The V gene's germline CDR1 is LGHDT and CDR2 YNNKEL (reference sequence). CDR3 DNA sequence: TGTGCCAGCAGCCCCGACAGGGCCACAGATACGCAGTATTTT. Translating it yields CASSPDRATDTQYF.

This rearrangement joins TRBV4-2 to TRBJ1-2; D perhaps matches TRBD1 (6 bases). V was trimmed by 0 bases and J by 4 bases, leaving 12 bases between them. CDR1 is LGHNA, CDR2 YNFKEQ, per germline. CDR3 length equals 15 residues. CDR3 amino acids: CASSQEVNRVYGYTF. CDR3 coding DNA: TGTGCCAGCAGCCAAGAGGTGAACAGGGTCTATGGCTACACCTTC.

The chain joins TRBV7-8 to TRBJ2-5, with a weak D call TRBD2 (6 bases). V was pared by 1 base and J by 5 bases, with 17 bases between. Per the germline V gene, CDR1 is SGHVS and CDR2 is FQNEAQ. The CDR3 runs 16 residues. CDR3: CASSLEGLRGRETQYF. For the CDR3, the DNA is TGTGCCAGCAGCTTAGAAGGGTTGCGGGGACGGGAGACCCAGTACTTC.

The chain's CDR3 is CSASRGGEYEQYF. As DNA, the CDR3 is TGCAGCGCCTCGCGGGGGGGGGAATACGAGCAGTACTTC. The V gene is TRBV29-1, the J gene TRBJ2-7; 9 nucleotides line up with TRBD2. Germline CDR1 SQVTM, CDR2 ANQGSEA. This CDR3 is 13 amino acids long. V was pared by 7 bases and J by 4 bases, with 8 bases of the junction left unmatched.

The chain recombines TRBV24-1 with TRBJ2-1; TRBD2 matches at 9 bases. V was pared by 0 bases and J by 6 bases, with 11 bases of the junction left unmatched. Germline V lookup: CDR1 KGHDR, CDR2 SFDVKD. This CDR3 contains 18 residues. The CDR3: CATSDLNRGGAGGNEQFF. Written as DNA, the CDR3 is TGTGCCACCAGTGATTTGAATCGCGGGGGGGCCGGAGGCAATGAGCAGTTCTTC.

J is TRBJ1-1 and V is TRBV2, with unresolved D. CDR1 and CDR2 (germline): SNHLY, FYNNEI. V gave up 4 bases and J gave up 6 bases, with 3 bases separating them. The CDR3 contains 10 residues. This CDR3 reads CASSGPEAFF. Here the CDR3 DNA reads TGTGCCAGCAGTGGGCCTGAAGCTTTCTTT.

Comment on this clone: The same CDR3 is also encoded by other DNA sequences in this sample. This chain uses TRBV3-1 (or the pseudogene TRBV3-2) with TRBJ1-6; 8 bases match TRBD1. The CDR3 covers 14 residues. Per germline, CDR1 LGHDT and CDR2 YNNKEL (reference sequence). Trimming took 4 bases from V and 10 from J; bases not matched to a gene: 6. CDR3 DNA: TGTGCCAGCAGCCTTGGACAGGGTACCTCACCCCTCCACTTT. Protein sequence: CASSLGQGTSPLHF.

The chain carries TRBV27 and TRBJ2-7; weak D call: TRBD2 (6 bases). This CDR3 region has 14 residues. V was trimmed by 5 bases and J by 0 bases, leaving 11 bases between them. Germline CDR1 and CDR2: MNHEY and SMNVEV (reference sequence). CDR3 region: CASSRNGGSYEQYF. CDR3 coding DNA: TGTGCCAGCAGTCGCAACGGGGGCTCCTACGAGCAGTACTTC.

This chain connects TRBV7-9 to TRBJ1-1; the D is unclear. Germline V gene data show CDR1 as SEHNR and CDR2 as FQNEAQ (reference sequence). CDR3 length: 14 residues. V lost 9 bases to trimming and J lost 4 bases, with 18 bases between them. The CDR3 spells CASQGIGSGTEAFF. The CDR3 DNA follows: TGTGCCAGTCAAGGGATTGGGAGCGGCACTGAAGCTTTCTTT.

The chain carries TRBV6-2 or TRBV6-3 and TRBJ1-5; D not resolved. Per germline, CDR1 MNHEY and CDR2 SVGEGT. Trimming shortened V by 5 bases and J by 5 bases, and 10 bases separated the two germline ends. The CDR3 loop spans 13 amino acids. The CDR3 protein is CASSAQVYQPQHF. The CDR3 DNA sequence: TGTGCCAGCAGTGCGCAGGTTTATCAGCCCCAGCATTTT.

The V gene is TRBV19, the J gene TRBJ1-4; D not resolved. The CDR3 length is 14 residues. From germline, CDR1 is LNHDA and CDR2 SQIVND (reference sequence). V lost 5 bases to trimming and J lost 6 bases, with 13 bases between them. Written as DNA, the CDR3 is TGTGCCAGTAGTCTTCGACGGGATTATGAAAAACTGTTTTTT. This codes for CASSLRRDYEKLFF.